Listed below are T cell receptor beta chains from one sample, sequenced in a study of blood T cell repertoires in COVID-19. Sequencing used immunoSEQ multiplex PCR; TCRdb keeps in-frame clones, though not all of them. The table lists fewer than 90,000 clones, around 90% of them singletons. Material: peripheral blood. The origin of the receptors is a male donor with acute or convalescent COVID-19. The CDR3 runs from the conserved cysteine through the conserved F or W. A D gene is named only where the DNA matches it firmly. For some rows the clone size is stated as once, few or many, or as a class when expanded; others skip it.

J gene,V gene,clone size,D gene,CDR3 protein,CDR3 DNA
TRBJ2-1,TRBV7-2,.,TRBD2,CASSSSGGTNNEQFF,TGTGCCAGCAGCTCTAGCGGGGGGACGAACAATGAGCAGTTCTTC
TRBJ2-5,TRBV9,few,.,CASSVGAQGTETQYF,TGTGCCAGCAGCGTAGGGGCCCAGGGAACTGAGACCCAGTACTTC
TRBJ1-1,TRBV3-1/TRBV3-2,.,.,CASSQDWADTEAFF,TGTGCCAGCAGCCAAGATTGGGCAGACACTGAAGCTTTCTTT
TRBJ2-5,TRBV30,.,.,CAWSEAAVEETQYF,TGTGCCTGGAGTGAAGCGGCCGTAGAAGAGACCCAGTACTTC
TRBJ1-5,TRBV5-7,.,.,CASSYTHKGSNQPQHF,TGTGCCAGCAGCTATACTCACAAGGGGAGCAATCAGCCCCAGCATTTT
TRBJ2-5,TRBV6-5,.,.,CASSQSFAEKETQYF,TGTGCCAGCAGCCAGTCGTTTGCCGAAAAAGAGACCCAGTACTTC
TRBJ1-3,TRBV6-1,.,TRBD1,CASSDPPAGGGNTIYF,TGTGCCAGCAGTGACCCCCCGGCAGGGGGTGGAAACACCATATATTTT
TRBJ2-3,TRBV5-5,.,.,CASSLAGTDTQYF,TGTGCCAGCAGCTTGGCAGGCACAGATACGCAGTATTTT
TRBJ2-3,TRBV9,.,TRBD2,CASSWRGADTQYF,TGTGCCAGCTCATGGCGGGGGGCAGATACGCAGTATTTT
TRBJ2-1,TRBV5-4,.,TRBD1,CASTNRQGNNEQFF,TGTGCCAGCACCAACCGACAGGGGAACAATGAGCAGTTCTTC
TRBJ2-7,TRBV30,.,.,CAWTLGLQGGPGYEQYF,TGTGCCTGGACCCTTGGCCTTCAGGGGGGCCCCGGGTACGAGCAGTACTTC
TRBJ1-2,TRBV19,.,.,CASTLRAARAGDYGYTF,TGTGCCAGTACCTTAAGGGCGGCGAGGGCCGGGGACTATGGCTACACCTTC
TRBJ1-6,TRBV7-8,once,TRBD1,CASSYRGPSYNSPLHF,TGTGCCAGCAGCTACAGGGGGCCGTCCTATAATTCACCCCTCCACTTT
TRBJ1-2,TRBV7-2,.,.,CASSFYQGYGYTF,TGTGCCAGCAGCTTTTATCAGGGGTATGGCTACACCTTC
TRBJ1-4,TRBV11-2,.,.,CASSLNSVVGATNEKLFF,TGTGCCAGCAGCTTGAATAGTGTGGTAGGGGCAACTAATGAAAAACTGTTTTTT
TRBJ2-1,TRBV12-5,.,.,CASAPGWSEQFF,TGTGCTAGTGCCCCAGGGTGGAGTGAGCAGTTCTTC
TRBJ2-2,TRBV2,few,.,CASSSDSVTGELFF,TGTGCCAGCAGTTCGGACAGTGTAACCGGGGAGCTGTTTTTT
TRBJ1-5,TRBV27,.,.,CASGRWPGQPQHF,TGTGCCAGCGGTAGATGGCCGGGTCAGCCCCAGCATTTT
TRBJ1-5,TRBV12-3/TRBV12-4,.,.,CASSHESNQPQHF,TGTGCCAGCAGCCATGAGAGCAATCAGCCCCAGCATTTT
TRBJ2-7,TRBV5-8,few,TRBD1,CASSYHRGLTYEQYF,TGTGCCAGCAGCTATCACAGGGGTTTAACCTACGAGCAGTACTTC
TRBJ2-1,TRBV5-5,.,TRBD2,CASSWASGGASGEQFF,TGTGCCAGCAGCTGGGCTAGCGGGGGGGCGTCGGGTGAGCAGTTCTTC
TRBJ1-2,TRBV19,.,.,CASSETETNYGYTF,TGTGCCAGTAGCGAGACAGAAACTAACTATGGCTACACCTTC
TRBJ1-2,TRBV18,few,.,CASSPPAREDGYTF,TGTGCCAGCTCACCACCCGCCAGGGAAGATGGCTACACCTTC